This record concerns one TCR beta chain sequence. The antigen is not known. This record comes from a study of OX40 agonist ivuxolimab in advanced cancers. Study-level information: Dose-escalation patients had hepatocellular carcinoma, melanoma, renal cell or head and neck cancer. Prior checkpoint blockade (anti-PD-1, anti-PD-L1 or anti-CTLA-4) was permitted; around 40% had it. Study findings and constraints: In CD8+ T cells, expanded clones were on average more numerous than in CD4+. Patients with a partial response at 0.1-3.0 mg/kg had among the lowest clonal expansion.

TCRdb's copy holds only in-frame clones and misses some; the assay was immunoSEQ multiplex PCR. The sample contains 20,000 to 30,000 clones, 88% of which appear only once. V gave up 0 bases and J gave up 6 bases, with 15 bases separating them. This CDR3 spans 15 amino acids. Germline lookup yields CDR1 WSHSY and CDR2 SAAADI. The sequencing used CD4+ or CD8+ T cells sorted from blood, collected in a trial of the OX40 agonist ivuxolimab. The chain uses TRBV10-2 and TRBJ2-7; the D gene is possibly TRBD2 (6 bases). The clonotype was recovered from an adult with an advanced solid tumor such as melanoma, head and neck, liver or kidney cancer. CDR3 sequence (DNA): TGCGCCAGCAGTGAGTCTGGGGTGATGGGAGGCGAGCAGTACTTC. This translates into CASSESGVMGGEQYF.